Following are 24 T cell receptor beta chains from one sample sequenced in a study of early T cells in non-severe SARS-CoV-2 infection (dated by TCRdb to the early 2020s). Receptors were amplified or captured by 5' RACE. The run used a NextSeq 500. TCRdb reprocessed the public reads (quality trimming at Q25 with fastp, clone calling with MiXCR) and kept in-frame beta chains. Rows matching on CDR3 protein sequence are summarized as one entry with the most common DNA and genes. The sample table lists about 99,000 distinct CDR3 sequences, roughly 15% of them with a count of one. Clones ranked in the top ten supply 1.3% of the sample. Sequenced: whole blood. These receptors all come from an adult who was a healthcare worker with PCR-confirmed SARS-CoV-2 infection or an uninfected control (not recorded which).

This chain links TRBV7-8 with TRBJ2-5; D is possibly TRBD2 (6 bases). Germline V lookup: CDR1 SGHVS, CDR2 FQNEAQ. The CDR3 runs to 20 residues. Trimming stripped 2 bases from V and 2 bases from J, with 27 bases between. CDR3 residues: CASSLKSAGSRAGQQETQYF. The CDR3, as DNA: TGTGCCAGCAGCTTAAAGAGCGCGGGAAGTCGGGCAGGACAACAAGAGACCCAGTACTTC.

V and J are TRBV6-2 or TRBV6-3 and TRBJ1-1; D call uncertain. Deletions cut 3 bases from V and 2 bases from J, with 13 bases between. The germline V gene encodes CDR1 MNHEY and CDR2 SVGEGT. CDR3 length equals 15 residues. The DNA for the CDR3 is TGTGCCAGCAGTTATGGGTTAGGCGGAAACACTGAAGCTTTCTTT. Translation: CASSYGLGGNTEAFF.

The chain employs TRBV28 and TRBJ1-2, with D possibly being TRBD1 (5 bases). Looked up from germline, CDR1 is MDHEN and CDR2 is SYDVKM. V lost 7 bases and J lost 4, with 16 bases in between. This CDR3 region has 14 residues. CDR3: CASTTRQGSYGYTF. CDR3 DNA sequence: TGTGCCAGCACCACCCGTCAGGGAAGCTATGGCTACACCTTC.

The chain employs TRBV3-1 and TRBJ1-1; D is uncertain. CDR3 length: 12 amino acids. CDR1 LGHDT and CDR2 YNNKEL come from the germline V gene (reference sequence). Trimming removed 5 bases from V and 7 bases from J, with 11 bases in between. CDR3 nucleotide sequence: TGTGCCAGCAGCTCCCCGTTGGGTGAAGCTTTCTTT. Amino acid sequence: CASSSPLGEAFF.

The J gene is TRBJ2-5, the V gene TRBV20-1; D is unresolved. V was cut by 3 bases and J by 4 bases, with 3 bases left in between. This CDR3 region has 10 residues. Germline CDR1 and CDR2: DFQATT and SNEGSKA (reference sequence). CDR3: CSASAETQYF. The CDR3 DNA sequence: TGCAGTGCTAGCGCAGAGACCCAGTACTTC.

This clonotype has more than one count but fewer than ten. The V call is TRBV6-6, the J call TRBJ2-7; 10 bases line up with TRBD2. Per the germline V gene, CDR1 is MNHNY and CDR2 is SVGAGI (reference sequence). CDR3 size: 14 residues. The trim removed 4 bases at V and 2 bases at J, leaving 2 bases unmatched. Here the CDR3 DNA reads TGTGCCAGCAGTTCGCTAGCGGGGGCCTACGAGCAGTACTTC. It translates to CASSSLAGAYEQYF.

This rearrangement joins TRBV21-1 to TRBJ2-3; TRBD1, as called in the table, went unchecked against the DNA. TRBV21-1 is given as a pseudogene. CDR3 length equals 17 residues. CDR3 residues: CASSNGYGQDSTDTQYF. The CDR3 bases are TGTGCCAGCAGCAACGGATACGGACAAGATAGCACAGATACGCAGTATTTT.

In the case of this clonotype: Just one base apart from a much larger clone, this may be a read error. V usage is TRBV28 and J usage is TRBJ2-7; D unresolved. CDR3 length: 12 residues. CDR1 and CDR2 from the germline V gene are MDHEN and SYDVKM. CDR3 residues: CASSRQPYKQYF. The CDR3 coding sequence is TGTGCCAGCAGTAGACAACCCTACAAGCAGTACTTC.

The chain has TRBV5-1 and TRBJ1-1; no clear D. Germline assignment: CDR1 SGHRS and CDR2 YFSETQ. V was cut by 4 bases and J by 0 bases, with 13 bases left in between. The length of the CDR3 is 15 residues. The CDR3 bases are TGCGCCAGCAGCGTTGCTGACCGGATGAACACTGAAGCTTTCTTT. Translated, it gives CASSVADRMNTEAFF.

The rearrangement links TRBV28 to TRBJ1-4; unclear D gene. Trimming shortened V by 5 bases and J by 7 bases, and 17 bases separated the two germline ends. The CDR3 contains 15 residues. The V gene's germline CDR1 is MDHEN and CDR2 SYDVKM. The CDR3 protein is CASSPHGVRGEKLFF. The CDR3 DNA is TGTGCCAGCAGTCCCCATGGGGTGAGAGGTGAAAAACTGTTTTTT.

The V and J genes are TRBV18 and TRBJ2-7; D gene uncertain. Germline V gene data show CDR1 as KGHSH and CDR2 as LQKENI. The CDR3 spans 14 residues. V was pared by 0 bases and J by 2 bases, with 8 bases between. CDR3 sequence reads: CASSPPSGTYEQYF. For the CDR3, the DNA is TGTGCCAGCTCACCACCGTCAGGAACCTACGAGCAGTACTTC.

The chain carries TRBV4-1 and TRBJ2-5; TRBD1 might be the D (5 bases). Germline V gives CDR1 MGHRA, CDR2 YSYEKL. This CDR3 is built from 14 residues. Trimming removed 0 bases from V and 3 bases from J, with 8 bases in between. This CDR3 is CASSQDGREETQYF. In DNA, the CDR3 is TGCGCCAGCAGCCAAGATGGCAGGGAAGAGACCCAGTACTTC.

In its sample, this clonotype was seen many times. The rearrangement uses TRBV29-1 and TRBJ2-7; possibly TRBD1 for D (5 bases). The germline V gene has CDR1 SQVTM and CDR2 ANQGSEA. The CDR3 is 11 amino acids. V lost 7 bases to trimming and J lost 6 bases, with 13 bases between them. The CDR3 here is CSGTAQGEQYF. CDR3 coding DNA: TGCAGCGGGACCGCGCAGGGCGAGCAGTACTTC.

Ten or more counts support this clonotype. The rearrangement links TRBV29-1 to TRBJ1-2, with D hard to call. The CDR3 length is 13 residues. The ends were cut back, 4 bases at V and 4 bases at J, with 13 bases in the middle. Germline values: CDR1 SQVTM, CDR2 ANQGSEA. CDR3 residues: CSVVEDWAYGYTF. CDR3 in DNA: TGCAGCGTTGTAGAGGACTGGGCCTATGGCTACACCTTC.

In its sample, this clonotype was seen a few times. The chain carries TRBV2 and TRBJ2-7; TRBD2 matches 7 bases. This CDR3 is 16 amino acids long. The V and J ends lost 2 bases and 2 bases, in that order; junction bases with no gene match: 9. Germline CDR1 is SNHLY and CDR2 is FYNNEI. The CDR3 region is CASSEQGAGLPYEQYF. For the CDR3, the DNA is TGTGCCAGCAGTGAACAGGGTGCGGGACTACCCTACGAGCAGTACTTC.

This clonotype showed up just a few times. The chain carries TRBV28 and TRBJ1-1, with no clear D. The CDR3 totals 11 residues. Germline V CDR1 and CDR2: MDHEN, SYDVKM. V lost 5 bases and J lost 9, with 10 bases in between. The CDR3, as DNA: TGTGCCAGCAGTACCACGGTGAAAGCTTTCTTT. Its translation: CASSTTVKAFF.

The chain employs TRBV5-6 and TRBJ2-1, with unresolved D. Germline V gives CDR1 SGHDT, CDR2 YYEEEE. The CDR3 has 15 amino acids. V lost 1 base and J lost 0, with 8 bases in between. CDR3 nucleotide sequence: TGTGCCAGCAGCTTGACTTTGAGCTCCTACAATGAGCAGTTCTTC. As protein: CASSLTLSSYNEQFF.

This clonotype was seen a handful of times. The V and J genes are TRBV15 and TRBJ2-5; TRBD2 might be the D (5 bases). The V and J ends lost 3 bases and 2 bases respectively, with 13 bases between them. CDR1 LNHNV and CDR2 YYDKDF come from the germline V gene (reference sequence). The CDR3 covers 15 residues. The DNA of the CDR3 is TGTGCCACCAGCAGTCACGCCGGGGAACAAGAGACCCAGTACTTC. It translates to CATSSHAGEQETQYF.

This clonotype was detected only a few times. The V call is TRBV12-3 or TRBV12-4, the J call TRBJ1-2; 7 positions match TRBD1. The CDR3 is 15 amino acids. V was clipped by 6 bases and J by 0 bases; unmatched bases: 7. CDR3 sequence reads: CASSRGQNTNYGYTF. The CDR3 nucleotides read TGTGCCAGCAGCCGGGGACAGAATACTAACTATGGCTACACCTTC.

This CDR3 is CASSYGIGGELFF. CDR3 nucleotides: TGTGCCAGCAGTTATGGGATTGGCGGGGAGCTGTTTTTT. The rearrangement links TRBV6-2 or TRBV6-3 to TRBJ2-2; D is uncertain. The germline gives CDR1 MNHEY, CDR2 SVGEGT. This CDR3 is built from 13 residues. V was trimmed by 3 bases and J by 7 bases, leaving 9 bases between them.

CDR3 loop: CASSAMRWGETQYF. The CDR3 DNA follows: TGTGCCAGCAGCGCGATGCGTTGGGGAGAGACCCAGTACTTC. The genes are TRBV12-3 or TRBV12-4 and TRBJ2-5; no definite D call. The CDR3 consists of 14 residues. Trimming shortened V by 6 bases and J by 4 bases, and 15 bases separated the two germline ends.

This clonotype occurred a few times. CDR3 DNA sequence: TGCAGCGTCGGGTGGTCCTACAATGAGCAGTTCTTC. Translating it yields CSVGWSYNEQFF. The rearrangement uses TRBV29-1 and TRBJ2-1; unclear D gene. Looked up from germline, CDR1 is SQVTM and CDR2 is ANQGSEA. This CDR3 is 12 amino acids long. Trimming took off 6 bases at V and 1 base at J, with 7 bases between the two ends.

The J gene is TRBJ2-3, the V gene TRBV11-2, with 7 bases matching TRBD2. Germline V gene lookup returns CDR1 SGHAT and CDR2 FQNNGV. The V and J ends lost 0 bases and 2 bases, in that order; junction bases with no gene match: 5. CDR3 size: 16 residues. CDR3 sequence: CASSLDQRDSTDTQYF. The CDR3 bases are TGTGCCAGCAGCTTAGATCAGCGGGACTCCACAGATACGCAGTATTTT.

This clonotype was counted many times. V is TRBV20-1 and J is TRBJ2-2; 9 nucleotides match TRBD2. CDR3 length equals 15 residues. Germline CDR1 is DFQATT and CDR2 is SNEGSKA (reference sequence). Trimming removed 0 bases from V and 7 bases from J; junction bases left unmatched: 6. The CDR3 loop reads CSARDPLAGLGELFF. DNA for the CDR3: TGCAGTGCTAGAGATCCCCTAGCGGGACTCGGGGAGCTGTTTTTT.